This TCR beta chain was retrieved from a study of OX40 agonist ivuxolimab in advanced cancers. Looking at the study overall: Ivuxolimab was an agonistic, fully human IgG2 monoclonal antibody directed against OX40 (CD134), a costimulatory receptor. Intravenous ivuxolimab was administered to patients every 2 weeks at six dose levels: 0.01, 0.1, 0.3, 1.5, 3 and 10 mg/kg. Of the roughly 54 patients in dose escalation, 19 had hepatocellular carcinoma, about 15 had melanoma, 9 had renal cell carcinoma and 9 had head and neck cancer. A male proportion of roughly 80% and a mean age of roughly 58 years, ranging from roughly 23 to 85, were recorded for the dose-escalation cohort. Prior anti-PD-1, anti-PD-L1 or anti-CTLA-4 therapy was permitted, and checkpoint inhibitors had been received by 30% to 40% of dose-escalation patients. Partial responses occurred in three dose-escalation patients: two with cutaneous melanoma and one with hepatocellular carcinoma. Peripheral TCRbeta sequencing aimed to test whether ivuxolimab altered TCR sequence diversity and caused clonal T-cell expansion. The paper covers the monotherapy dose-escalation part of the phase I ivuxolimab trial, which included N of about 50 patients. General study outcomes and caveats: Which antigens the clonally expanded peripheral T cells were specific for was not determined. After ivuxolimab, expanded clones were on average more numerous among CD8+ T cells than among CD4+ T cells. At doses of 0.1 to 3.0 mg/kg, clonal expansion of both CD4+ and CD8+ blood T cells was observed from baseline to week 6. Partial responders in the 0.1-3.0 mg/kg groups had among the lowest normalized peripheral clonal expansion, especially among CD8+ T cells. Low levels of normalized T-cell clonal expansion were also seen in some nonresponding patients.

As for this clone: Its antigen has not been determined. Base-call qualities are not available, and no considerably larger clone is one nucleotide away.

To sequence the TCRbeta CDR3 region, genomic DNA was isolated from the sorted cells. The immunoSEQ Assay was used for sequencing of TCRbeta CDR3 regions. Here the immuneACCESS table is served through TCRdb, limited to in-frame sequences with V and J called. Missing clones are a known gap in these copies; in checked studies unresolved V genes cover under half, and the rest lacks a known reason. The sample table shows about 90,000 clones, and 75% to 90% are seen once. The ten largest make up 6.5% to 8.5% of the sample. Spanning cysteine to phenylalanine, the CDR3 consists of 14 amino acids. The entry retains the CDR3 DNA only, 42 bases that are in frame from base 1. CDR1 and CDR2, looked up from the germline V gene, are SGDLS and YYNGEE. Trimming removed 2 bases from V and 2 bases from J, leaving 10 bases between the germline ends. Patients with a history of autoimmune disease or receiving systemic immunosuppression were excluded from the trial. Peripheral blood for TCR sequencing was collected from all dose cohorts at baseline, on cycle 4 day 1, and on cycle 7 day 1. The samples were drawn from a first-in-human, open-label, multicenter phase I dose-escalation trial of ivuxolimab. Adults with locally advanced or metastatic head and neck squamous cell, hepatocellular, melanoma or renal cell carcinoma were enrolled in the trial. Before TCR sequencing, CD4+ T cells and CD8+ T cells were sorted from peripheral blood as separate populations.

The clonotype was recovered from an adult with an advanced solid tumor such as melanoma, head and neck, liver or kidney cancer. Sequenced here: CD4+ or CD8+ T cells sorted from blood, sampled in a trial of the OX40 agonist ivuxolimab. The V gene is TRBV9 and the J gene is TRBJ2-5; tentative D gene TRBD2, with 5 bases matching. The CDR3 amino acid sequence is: CASSVPGVQETQYF. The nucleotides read TGTGCCAGCAGCGTTCCCGGGGTTCAAGAGACCCAGTACTTC.